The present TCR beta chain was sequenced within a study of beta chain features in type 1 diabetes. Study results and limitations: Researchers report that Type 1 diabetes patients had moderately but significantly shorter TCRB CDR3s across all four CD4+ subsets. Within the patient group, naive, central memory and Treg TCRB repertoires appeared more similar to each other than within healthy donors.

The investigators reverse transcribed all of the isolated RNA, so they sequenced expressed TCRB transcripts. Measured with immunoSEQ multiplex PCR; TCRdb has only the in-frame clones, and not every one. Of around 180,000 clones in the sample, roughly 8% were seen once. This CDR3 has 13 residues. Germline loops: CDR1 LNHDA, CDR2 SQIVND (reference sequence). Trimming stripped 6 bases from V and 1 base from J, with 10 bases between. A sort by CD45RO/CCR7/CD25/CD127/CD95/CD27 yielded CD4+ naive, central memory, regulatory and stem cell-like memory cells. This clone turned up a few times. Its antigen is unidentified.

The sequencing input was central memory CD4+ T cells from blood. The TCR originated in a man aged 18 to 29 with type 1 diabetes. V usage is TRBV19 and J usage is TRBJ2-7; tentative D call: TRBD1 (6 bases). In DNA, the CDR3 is TGTGCCAGTAGCATTCAGGGGTCCTACGAGCAGTACTTC. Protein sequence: CASSIQGSYEQYF.